A selection of T cell receptor beta chains follows, all from one sample in a study of somatic mutations in cytotoxic T cells in rheumatoid arthritis. Repertoires were generated with immunoSEQ multiplex PCR, while TCRdb's copy carries only in-frame clones and drops some. The table shows about 18,000 clones, with about 80% occurring only once. The material sequenced was CD8+ T cells sorted from blood. These receptors came from an adult with rheumatoid arthritis. Each CDR3 is given with its conserved first and last residue. D genes are given only for firm matches. Part of the rows lack a size; the others show once, few, many or a class for expanded clones.

clone_size j_call d_call cdr3_length v_call cdr3_aa cdr3_nt
- TRBJ1-5 - 15 TRBV4-1 CASSLRGSTNQPQHF TGCGCCAGCAGCCTAAGGGGGTCTACCAATCAGCCCCAGCATTTT
- TRBJ1-2 TRBD1 12 TRBV6-5 CASRRTGSGYTF TGTGCCAGCAGACGGACAGGGAGCGGCTACACCTTC
- TRBJ2-7 - 13 TRBV9 CASSVEGPHEQYF TGTGCCAGCAGCGTAGAAGGGCCCCACGAGCAGTACTTC
- TRBJ1-1 - 15 TRBV6-1 CASSDGAGWGAEAFF TGTGCCAGCAGTGATGGGGCAGGGTGGGGTGCTGAAGCTTTCTTT
- TRBJ2-5 TRBD2 16 TRBV28 CASSRVPLADQETQYF TGTGCCAGCAGCCGAGTTCCACTAGCGGATCAAGAGACCCAGTACTTC
- TRBJ2-7 TRBD1 11 TRBV7-2 CASSQTGGQYF TGTGCCAGCAGCCAGACAGGGGGTCAGTACTTC
once TRBJ2-7 TRBD2 12 TRBV5-4 CASSPGTTKQYF TGTGCCAGCAGCCCCGGGACTACCAAGCAGTACTTC
- TRBJ2-7 TRBD1 14 TRBV2 CASSLTGASSEQYF TGTGCCAGCAGTCTGACAGGGGCATCCAGCGAGCAGTACTTC
- TRBJ2-7 - 15 TRBV4-1 CASSQVEGGYSEQYF TGCGCCAGCAGCCAAGTTGAAGGGGGATACTCCGAGCAGTACTTC
- TRBJ1-2 - 18 TRBV28 CASSSKAFPDDSNYGYTF TGTGCCAGCAGTTCTAAGGCCTTCCCCGACGATTCTAACTATGGCTACACCTTC
- TRBJ1-5 - 13 TRBV6-6 CASSTTGNQPQHF TGTGCCAGCAGTACGACAGGAAATCAGCCCCAGCATTTT
- TRBJ1-5 - 16 TRBV7-8 CASSSGPGTNYQPQHF TGTGCCAGCAGCTCGGGTCCCGGGACAAATTATCAGCCCCAGCATTTT
- TRBJ2-7 - 13 TRBV5-8 CASSLAINYEQYF TGTGCCAGCAGCTTGGCGATTAACTACGAGCAGTACTTC
- TRBJ1-2 - 17 TRBV4-1 CASFPSTGESGNYGYTF TGCGCCAGCTTTCCCTCGACAGGCGAATCCGGTAACTATGGCTACACCTTC
- TRBJ2-1 TRBD2 17 TRBV7-8 CASSQFVSGRGRNEQFF TGTGCCAGCAGCCAATTTGTTAGCGGGAGAGGCCGTAATGAGCAGTTCTTC
- TRBJ2-6 - 19 TRBV6-1 CASSEFGRAASSGANVLTF TGTGCCAGCAGTGAATTCGGGCGGGCAGCATCCTCTGGGGCCAACGTCCTGACTTTC
few TRBJ2-2 TRBD2 16 TRBV4-1 CASSQGGLEYTGELFF TGCGCCAGCAGCCAAGGGGGACTAGAGTACACCGGGGAGCTGTTTTTT
- TRBJ2-1 TRBD2 15 TRBV6-4 CASSDPSGSYNEQFF TGTGCCAGCAGTGACCCTAGCGGCTCCTACAATGAGCAGTTCTTC
- TRBJ2-7 TRBD2 15 TRBV6-6 CASSLLAGGSYEQYF TGTGCCAGCAGTTTACTAGCGGGAGGCTCCTACGAGCAGTACTTC
- TRBJ1-2 TRBD1 14 TRBV13 CASSLRGLSYGYTF TGTGCCAGCAGCCTCAGGGGGCTGAGCTATGGCTACACCTTC
- TRBJ1-1 - 13 TRBV2 CASSEAEALGAFF TGTGCCAGCAGTGAAGCGGAGGCTTTGGGAGCTTTCTTT
few TRBJ1-1 - 12 TRBV2 CAYTMVDPEAFF TGTGCCTACACAATGGTGGATCCTGAAGCTTTCTTT
- TRBJ1-6 - 15 TRBV19 CASSAGTTGSSPLHF TGTGCCAGTAGTGCGGGGACTACCGGCAGTTCACCCCTCCACTTT
- TRBJ2-3 - 14 TRBV4-2 CASSQDVSTDTQYF TGTGCCAGCAGCCAAGATGTTAGCACAGATACGCAGTATTTT
- TRBJ2-3 TRBD2 13 TRBV2 CASWAGGTDTQYF TGTGCCAGCTGGGCGGGAGGCACAGATACGCAGTATTTT
- TRBJ1-1 - 12 TRBV19 CASTFGFGEAFF TGTGCCAGTACCTTTGGATTTGGTGAAGCTTTCTTT
- TRBJ1-5 - 18 TRBV28 CASSLPQGEGYSNQPQHF TGTGCCAGCAGTTTGCCGCAGGGAGAGGGGTATAGCAATCAGCCCCAGCATTTT
- TRBJ2-3 TRBD2 16 TRBV4-1 CASSSRLAGGTDTQYF TGCGCCAGCAGCTCGCGACTAGCGGGGGGCACAGATACGCAGTATTTT
- TRBJ2-6 - 15 TRBV28 CASSLATAGANVLTF TGTGCCAGCAGTTTGGCAACAGCTGGGGCCAACGTCCTGACTTTC
- TRBJ2-7 - 17 TRBV27 CASSLGSGPGVTYEQYF TGTGCCAGCAGTCTCGGCTCGGGGCCAGGGGTCACCTACGAGCAGTACTTC
- TRBJ1-1 TRBD1 15 TRBV28 CASSPTGTGGTEAFF TGTGCCAGCAGTCCCACCGGGACAGGGGGCACTGAAGCTTTCTTT
- TRBJ1-4 - 15 TRBV28 CASSLGPTANEKLFF TGTGCCAGCAGTTTGGGACCTACTGCTAATGAAAAACTGTTTTTT
- TRBJ1-1 - 12 TRBV5-6 CASSPQGAEAFF TGTGCCAGCAGCCCTCAGGGCGCTGAAGCTTTCTTT
- TRBJ2-5 - 15 TRBV14 CASSQDPVRRETQYF TGTGCCAGCAGCCAAGACCCCGTGCGCAGAGAGACCCAGTACTTC
- TRBJ2-5 - 15 TRBV7-7 CASSLSPSIQETQYF TGTGCTAGCAGCTTAAGTCCATCCATCCAAGAGACCCAGTACTTC
few TRBJ1-1 - 14 TRBV2 CASSLGRGGTEAFF TGTGCCAGCAGTCTTGGGCGAGGGGGCACTGAAGCTTTCTTT
- TRBJ2-3 TRBD2 17 TRBV14 CASSQESLAGFTDTQYF TGTGCCAGCAGCCAAGAGTCGCTAGCGGGGTTCACAGATACGCAGTATTTT
- TRBJ2-1 - 13 TRBV5-4 CASSLRIFNEQFF TGTGCCAGCAGCTTAAGGATTTTTAATGAGCAGTTCTTC
- TRBJ2-7 TRBD1 15 TRBV9 CASSTDGTEPYEQYF TGTGCCAGCAGCACCGACGGGACAGAACCCTACGAGCAGTACTTC
- TRBJ1-1 TRBD1 11 TRBV2 CASTGGTEAFF TGTGCCAGCACAGGGGGCACTGAAGCTTTCTTT
- TRBJ1-1 TRBD1 13 TRBV7-9 CAFRGLIDTEAFF TGTGCTTTCAGGGGGCTGATAGACACTGAAGCTTTCTTT
- TRBJ2-7 - 12 TRBV5-6 CASSSPLYEQYF TGTGCCAGCAGCTCCCCCCTCTACGAGCAGTACTTC
few TRBJ1-1 - 15 TRBV10-3 CAISESGSMNTEAFF TGTGCCATCAGTGAGTCGGGTAGTATGAACACTGAAGCTTTCTTT
- TRBJ2-3 - 15 TRBV9 CASSVQLGSTDTQYF TGTGCCAGCAGCGTGCAGCTGGGCAGCACAGATACGCAGTATTTT
- TRBJ1-2 - 13 TRBV5-4 CASSLGDGHGYTF TGTGCCAGCAGCTTAGGGGACGGACATGGCTACACCTTC
few TRBJ2-1 - 17 TRBV4-2 CASSLNTPLPPYNEQFF TGTGCCAGCAGCCTGAATACTCCGCTACCTCCCTACAATGAGCAGTTCTTC
- TRBJ2-1 TRBD2 16 TRBV4-1 CASSQERGGTYNEQFF TGCGCCAGCAGCCAAGAACGGGGGGGGACCTACAATGAGCAGTTCTTC